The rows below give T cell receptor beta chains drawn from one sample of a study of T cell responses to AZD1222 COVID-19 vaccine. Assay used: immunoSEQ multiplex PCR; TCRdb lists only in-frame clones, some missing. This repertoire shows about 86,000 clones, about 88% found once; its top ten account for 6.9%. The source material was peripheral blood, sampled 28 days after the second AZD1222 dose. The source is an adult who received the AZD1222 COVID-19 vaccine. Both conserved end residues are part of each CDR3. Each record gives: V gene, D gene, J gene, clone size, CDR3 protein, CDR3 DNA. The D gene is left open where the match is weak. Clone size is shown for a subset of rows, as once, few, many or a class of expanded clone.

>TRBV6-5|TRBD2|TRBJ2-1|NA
CASSLTSGRANEQFF
TGTGCCAGCAGTCTTACTAGCGGGAGGGCCAATGAGCAGTTCTTC
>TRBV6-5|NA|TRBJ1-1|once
CASATDWNTEAFF
TGTGCCAGCGCAACCGACTGGAACACTGAAGCTTTCTTT
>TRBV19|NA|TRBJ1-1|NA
CASSLGGGHTEAFF
TGTGCCAGTAGCCTCGGGGGGGGGCACACTGAAGCTTTCTTT
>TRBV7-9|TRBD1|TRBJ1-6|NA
CASSPLGTTGGNSPLHF
TGTGCCAGCAGCCCCTTGGGTACGACAGGGGGCAATTCACCCCTCCACTTT
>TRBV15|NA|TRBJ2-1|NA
CATSNLEEGAYNEQFF
TGTGCCACCAGCAATCTCGAGGAGGGGGCCTACAATGAGCAGTTCTTC
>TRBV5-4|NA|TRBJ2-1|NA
CASIDNPGYNEQFF
TGTGCCAGCATCGACAACCCGGGCTATAATGAGCAGTTCTTC
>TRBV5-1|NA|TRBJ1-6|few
CASSRVDPLHF
TGCGCCAGCAGCCGGGTTGATCCCCTCCACTTT
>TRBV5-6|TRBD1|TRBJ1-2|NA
CASSRGGQGFYGYTF
TGTGCCAGCAGCCGCGGGGGACAGGGGTTCTATGGCTACACCTTC
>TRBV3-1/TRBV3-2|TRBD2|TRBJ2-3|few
CASNGGRELSPDTQYF
TGTGCCAGCAATGGCGGGCGGGAGCTCTCGCCAGATACGCAGTATTTT
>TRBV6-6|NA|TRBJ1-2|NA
CASSRDGIYGYTF
TGTGCCAGCAGCCGGGACGGCATCTATGGCTACACCTTC
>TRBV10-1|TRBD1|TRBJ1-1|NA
CASSGNRGEGTEAFF
TGCGCCAGCAGTGGTAACAGGGGTGAAGGCACTGAAGCTTTCTTT
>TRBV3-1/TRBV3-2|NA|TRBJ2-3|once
CASSQGRRDTQYF
TGTGCCAGCAGCCAAGGGCGACGGGATACGCAGTATTTT
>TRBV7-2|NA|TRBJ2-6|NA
CASSTPQGSLLSGANVLTF
TGTGCCAGCAGCACACCACAGGGATCCCTTCTCTCTGGGGCCAACGTCCTGACTTTC
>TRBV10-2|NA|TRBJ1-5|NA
CASSFSGMGQPQHF
TGCGCCAGCAGTTTCTCGGGTATGGGTCAGCCCCAGCATTTT
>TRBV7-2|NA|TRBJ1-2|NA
CASSQISGGNGYTF
TGTGCCAGCAGCCAAATATCGGGGGGGAATGGCTACACCTTC
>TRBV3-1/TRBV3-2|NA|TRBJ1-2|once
CASSQDLGTKALANYGYTF
TGTGCCAGCAGCCAAGATCTGGGGACGAAAGCCCTAGCTAACTATGGCTACACCTTC
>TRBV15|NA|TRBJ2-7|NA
CATSRGGDSYEQYF
TGTGCCACCAGCAGAGGTGGTGATTCCTACGAGCAGTACTTC
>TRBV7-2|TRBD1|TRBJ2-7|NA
CASSRDRTGGTYEQYF
TGTGCCAGCAGCCGTGACCGGACAGGGGGTACCTACGAGCAGTACTTC
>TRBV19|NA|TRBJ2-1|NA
CASTEVLAPYNEQFF
TGTGCCAGTACCGAGGTACTCGCCCCCTACAATGAGCAGTTCTTC
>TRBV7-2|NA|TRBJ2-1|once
CASSLEWDEQFF
TGTGCCAGCAGCTTAGAGTGGGATGAGCAGTTCTTC
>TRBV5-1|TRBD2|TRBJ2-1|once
CASSLVAGASNEQFF
TGCGCCAGCAGCTTGGTAGCGGGAGCGTCCAATGAGCAGTTCTTC
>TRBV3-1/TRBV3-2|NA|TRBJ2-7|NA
CASSQVPGPTYEQYF
TGTGCCAGCAGCCAAGTTCCGGGACCCACCTACGAGCAGTACTTC
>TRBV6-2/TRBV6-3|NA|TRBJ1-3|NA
CASSYPDLSGNTIYF
TGTGCCAGCAGTTACCCGGACCTCTCTGGAAACACCATATATTTT